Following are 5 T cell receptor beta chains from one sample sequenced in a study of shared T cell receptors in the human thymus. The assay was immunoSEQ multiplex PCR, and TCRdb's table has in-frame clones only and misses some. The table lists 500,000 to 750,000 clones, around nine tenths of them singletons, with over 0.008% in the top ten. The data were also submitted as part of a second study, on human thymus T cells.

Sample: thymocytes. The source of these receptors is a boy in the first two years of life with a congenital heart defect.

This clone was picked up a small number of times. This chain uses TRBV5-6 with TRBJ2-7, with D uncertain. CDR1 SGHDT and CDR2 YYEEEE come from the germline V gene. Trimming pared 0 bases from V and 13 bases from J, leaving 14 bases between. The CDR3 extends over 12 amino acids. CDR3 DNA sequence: TGTGCCAGCAGCTTGGCCAACGCCGAGAGTTACTTC. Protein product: CASSLANAESYF.

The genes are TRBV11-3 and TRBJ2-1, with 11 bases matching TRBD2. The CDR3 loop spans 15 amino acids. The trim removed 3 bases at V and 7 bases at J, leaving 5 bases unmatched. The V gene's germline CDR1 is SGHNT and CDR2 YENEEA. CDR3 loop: CASSFELAGGNEQFF. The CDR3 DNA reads TGTGCCAGCAGCTTCGAGCTAGCGGGAGGTAATGAGCAGTTCTTC.

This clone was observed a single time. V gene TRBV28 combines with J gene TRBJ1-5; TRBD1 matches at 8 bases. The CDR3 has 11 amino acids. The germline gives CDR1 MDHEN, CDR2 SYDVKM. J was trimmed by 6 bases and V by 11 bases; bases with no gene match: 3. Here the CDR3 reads CASGGSQPQHF. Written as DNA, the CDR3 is TGTGCCTCAGGGGGCAGTCAGCCCCAGCATTTT.

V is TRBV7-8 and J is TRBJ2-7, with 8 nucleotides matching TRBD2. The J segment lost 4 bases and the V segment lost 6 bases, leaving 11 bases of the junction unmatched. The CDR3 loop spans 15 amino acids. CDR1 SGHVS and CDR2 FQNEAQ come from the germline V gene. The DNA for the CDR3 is TGTGCCAGCAGTCCCGGGGTAGCGGGATCTTACGAGCAGTACTTC. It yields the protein CASSPGVAGSYEQYF.

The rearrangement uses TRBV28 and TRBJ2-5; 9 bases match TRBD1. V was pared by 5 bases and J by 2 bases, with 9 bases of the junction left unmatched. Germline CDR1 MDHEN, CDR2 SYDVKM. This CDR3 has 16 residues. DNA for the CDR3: TGTGCCAGCAGTCCAAACAGGGGGCTACCTCAAGAGACCCAGTACTTC. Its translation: CASSPNRGLPQETQYF. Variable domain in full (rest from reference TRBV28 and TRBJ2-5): DVKVTQSSRYLVKRTGEKVFLECVQDMDHENMFWYRQDPGLGLRLIYFSYDVKMKEKGDIPEGYSVSREKKERFSLILESASTNQTSMYLCASSPNRGLPQETQYFGPGTRLLVL.